These 21 T cell receptor beta chains came from one sample sequenced in a study of type 1 regulatory T cells. Via MiXCR, TCRdb re-called the reads, giving one row per CDR3 protein. This table holds tens of thousands of distinct CDR3 sequences, roughly 60% found once. Antigens for these TCRs are unknown. Sequencing input: cultured non-Tr1 T cells, either the whole culture or a sorted T cell fraction (not recorded which). All receptors derive from a human donor in good health.

V usage is TRBV27 and J usage is TRBJ1-3, with 7 bases matching TRBD1. Germline V gene data show CDR1 as MNHEY and CDR2 as SMNVEV (reference sequence). Trimming removed 6 bases from V and 4 bases from J; junction bases left unmatched: 9. CDR3 length equals 15 residues. The CDR3 sequence is CASRPRGDSGNTIYF. In DNA form, the CDR3 reads TGTGCCAGCAGACCCCGGGGGGACAGCGGAAACACCATATATTTT.

The gene calls are TRBV7-3 and TRBJ2-2; D is undetermined. Trimming pared 0 bases from V and 7 bases from J, leaving 12 bases between. The CDR3 is 15 residues long. Germline values: CDR1 SGHTA, CDR2 FQGTGA. For the CDR3, the DNA is TGTGCCAGCAGCTTAACGGTCCAGGCCGGCGGGGAGCTGTTTTTT. Translation: CASSLTVQAGGELFF.

This rearrangement joins TRBV3-1 to TRBJ2-3; TRBD1 agrees at 8 bases. Germline V gives CDR1 LGHDT, CDR2 YNNKEL (reference sequence). The CDR3 is 14 amino acids. Trimming cost V 4 bases and J 6 bases; bases outside gene matches: 6. The CDR3 sequence: CASSLRTGSDTQYF. In DNA form, the CDR3 reads TGTGCCAGCAGCCTACGGACAGGGAGTGATACGCAGTATTTT.

In this sample, this clonotype turned up a few times. V is TRBV19 and J is TRBJ2-5; 10 nucleotides line up with TRBD2. The germline CDR1 and CDR2 sequences are LNHDA and SQIVND (reference sequence). CDR3 size: 17 residues. The V and J ends lost 5 bases and 5 bases, in that order; junction bases with no gene match: 14. CDR3 in amino acids: CASSSRTSGFRGETQYF. The CDR3 DNA follows: TGTGCCAGTAGTTCACGGACTAGCGGATTTAGAGGGGAGACCCAGTACTTC.

The chain couples TRBV5-8 to TRBJ2-1, with TRBD2 matching 7 bases. V lost 1 base and J lost 7; bases outside the gene matches: 8. In germline, CDR1 is SGHTS, CDR2 YDEGEE. The CDR3 totals 15 residues. The CDR3 region has the DNA TGTGCCAGCAGCTTGAGAGCGGGACGGGCTAATGAGCAGTTCTTC. It yields the protein CASSLRAGRANEQFF.

The chain is built from TRBV19 and TRBJ2-2, with TRBD2 matching over 13 bases. Trimming removed 6 bases from V and 6 bases from J; junction bases left unmatched: 10. CDR3 length: 17 amino acids. Germline-derived CDR1 and CDR2 are LNHDA and SQIVND (reference sequence). DNA for the CDR3: TGTGCCAGTAGGGTGGAACTAGCGGGAGGGGGGTCCGGGGAGCTGTTTTTT. Translation gives CASRVELAGGGSGELFF.

The CDR3 sequence: CASSRLGQRVLYEQYF. The CDR3 bases are TGTGCCAGCAGCCGCCTGGGGCAGCGGGTTCTATACGAGCAGTACTTC. The chain is built from TRBV12-3 or TRBV12-4 and TRBJ2-7; perhaps TRBD2 as D (6 bases). Trimming removed 6 bases from V and 4 bases from J, with 22 bases in between. CDR3 size: 16 residues.

The V gene is TRBV10-1, the J gene TRBJ2-1; D uncertain. V was pared by 5 bases and J by 8 bases, with 16 bases between. The CDR3 runs to 14 residues. The germline V gene has CDR1 WNHNN and CDR2 SYGVQD (reference sequence). Here the CDR3 reads CASSRSRVGYEQFF. The CDR3 bases are TGCGCCAGCAGTCGGTCCCGGGTTGGGTATGAGCAGTTCTTC.

The chain uses TRBV20-1 and TRBJ1-3; 10 nucleotides line up with TRBD1. V shed 5 bases, J shed 4 bases, and the junction held 2 bases outside the gene matches. CDR1 DFQATT and CDR2 SNEGSKA come from the germline V gene (reference sequence). The CDR3 covers 13 residues. The CDR3 sequence is CSAVGQGGNTIYF. CDR3 nucleotides: TGCAGTGCTGTGGGACAGGGGGGAAACACCATATATTTT.

This clonotype was observed a handful of times. The V and J genes are TRBV7-2 and TRBJ1-1; possible D gene TRBD1, 5 bases. This CDR3 region has 14 residues. Per germline, CDR1 SGHTA and CDR2 FQGNSA. Trimming took off 5 bases at V and 5 bases at J, with 15 bases between the two ends. The CDR3 bases are TGTGCCAGCAGCACTGCTCACGGGGGAACTGAAGCTTTCTTT. Its translation: CASSTAHGGTEAFF.

J is TRBJ2-2 and V is TRBV6-4, with D possibly matching TRBD2 (5 bases). Trimming removed 6 bases from V and 1 base from J, with 15 bases in between. Germline values: CDR1 MRHNA, CDR2 SNTAGT. The CDR3 is made up of 16 amino acids. The CDR3 bases are TGTGCCAGCAGCCCGGGGTGGAGCGGGAACACCGGGGAGCTGTTTTTT. Protein sequence: CASSPGWSGNTGELFF.

This clonotype appeared a few times. This chain connects TRBV12-3 or TRBV12-4 to TRBJ2-1; D unclear. The CDR3 contains 14 residues. Trimming left V 7 bases short and J 2 bases short, with 12 bases between. DNA of the CDR3: TGTGCCAGCACCTTCGGGTCTACCTACAATGAGCAGTTCTTC. Protein: CASTFGSTYNEQFF.

The V gene is TRBV19, the J gene TRBJ1-5; no firm D call. This CDR3 has 13 residues. V was clipped by 2 bases and J by 3 bases, with 5 bases between them. Germline assignment: CDR1 LNHDA and CDR2 SQIVND (reference sequence). CDR3 protein: CASSITYNQPQHF. DNA for the CDR3: TGTGCCAGTAGTATAACTTACAATCAGCCCCAGCATTTT.

In its sample, this clonotype was seen a few times. V and J are TRBV3-1 and TRBJ2-3; D is possibly TRBD1 (6 bases). CDR1 and CDR2 from the germline V gene are LGHDT and YNNKEL (reference sequence). The CDR3 has 13 residues. Trimming took 4 bases from V and 5 from J, leaving 10 bases between them. CDR3 bases: TGTGCCAGCAGCCTGAGAGGGGGAGATACGCAGTATTTT. It is translated as CASSLRGGDTQYF.

This chain connects TRBV29-1 to TRBJ2-5; tentatively, D is TRBD1 (6 bases). CDR3 size: 14 residues. Germline CDR1 SQVTM, CDR2 ANQGSEA. V lost 7 bases, J lost 4 bases, and 19 bases lay in between. The chain's CDR3 is CSAEQGNVGETQYF. The CDR3 DNA reads TGCAGCGCAGAACAGGGCAATGTGGGAGAGACCCAGTACTTC. The whole variable domain, remainder taken from reference TRBV29-1 and TRBJ2-5, is SAVISQKPSRDICQRGTSLTIQCQVDSQVTMMFWYRQQPGQSLTLIATANQGSEATYESGFVIDKFPISRPNLTFSTLTVSNMSPEDSSIYLCSAEQGNVGETQYFGPGTRLLVL.

The V gene is TRBV5-1, the J gene TRBJ1-4, with D hard to call. CDR1 and CDR2 (germline): SGHRS, YFSETQ. The CDR3 totals 14 residues. V dropped 4 bases and J dropped 0 bases, with 7 bases sitting between them. Written as DNA, the CDR3 is TGCGCCAGCAGCCCCGATACAACTAATGAAAAACTGTTTTTT. Its protein is CASSPDTTNEKLFF.

This clonotype was recorded a few times. This chain links TRBV20-1 with TRBJ2-3; 8 bases fit TRBD2. The CDR3 runs to 17 residues. With V trimmed by 4 bases and J by 2 bases, 14 bases remained unmatched. Germline lookup yields CDR1 DFQATT and CDR2 SNEGSKA (reference sequence). CDR3 loop: CSATGTMSGSDTDTQYF. DNA for the CDR3: TGCAGTGCTACCGGGACGATGAGCGGGAGTGACACAGATACGCAGTATTTT.

This chain connects TRBV20-1 to TRBJ2-3, with D perhaps given as TRBD1 or TRBD2 (5 bases each). CDR1 is DFQATT and CDR2 is SNEGSKA in the germline V gene (reference sequence). The V end lost 2 bases, the J end lost 1 base, and 10 bases lay between the germline ends. This CDR3 is 14 amino acids long. CDR3 protein: CSARRGAGTDTQYF. DNA for the CDR3: TGCAGTGCTAGAAGGGGAGCGGGCACAGATACGCAGTATTTT.

The chain recombines TRBV29-1 with TRBJ1-1; unclear D gene. Trimming took off 6 bases at V and 5 bases at J, with 22 bases between the two ends. Germline values: CDR1 SQVTM, CDR2 ANQGSEA. This CDR3 spans 15 amino acids. CDR3 in amino acids: CSVVEPKSRGTEAFF. The CDR3 bases are TGCAGCGTCGTAGAACCCAAATCACGCGGGACTGAAGCTTTCTTT. The variable domain in full, completed from reference TRBV29-1 and TRBJ1-1, reads SAVISQKPSRDICQRGTSLTIQCQVDSQVTMMFWYRQQPGQSLTLIATANQGSEATYESGFVIDKFPISRPNLTFSTLTVSNMSPEDSSIYLCSVVEPKSRGTEAFFGQGTRLTVV.

The chain joins TRBV28 to TRBJ1-3; D is unresolved. The germline V gene encodes CDR1 MDHEN and CDR2 SYDVKM. The CDR3 runs 14 residues. V was clipped by 7 bases and J by 0 bases, with 10 bases between them. The CDR3 here is CASIDTYSGNTIYF. In DNA, the CDR3 is TGTGCCAGCATTGACACGTACTCTGGAAACACCATATATTTT. The full variable domain, in which reference TRBV28 and TRBJ1-3 provide the parts outside the CDR3, is DVKVTQSSRYLVKRTGEKVFLECVQDMDHENMFWYRQDPGLGLRLIYFSYDVKMKEKGDIPEGYSVSREKKERFSLILESASTNQTSMYLCASIDTYSGNTIYFGEGSWLTVV.

The chain uses TRBV6-2 or TRBV6-3 and TRBJ2-7, with 12 bases matching TRBD2. This CDR3 comprises 15 residues. Unmatched junction bases numbered 7, after V lost 6 bases and J lost 4 bases. Germline V gene lookup returns CDR1 MNHEY and CDR2 SVGEGT. CDR3 in amino acids: CASRQSTSGSYEQYF. The DNA of the CDR3 is TGTGCCAGCAGGCAATCGACTAGCGGGAGTTACGAGCAGTACTTC.